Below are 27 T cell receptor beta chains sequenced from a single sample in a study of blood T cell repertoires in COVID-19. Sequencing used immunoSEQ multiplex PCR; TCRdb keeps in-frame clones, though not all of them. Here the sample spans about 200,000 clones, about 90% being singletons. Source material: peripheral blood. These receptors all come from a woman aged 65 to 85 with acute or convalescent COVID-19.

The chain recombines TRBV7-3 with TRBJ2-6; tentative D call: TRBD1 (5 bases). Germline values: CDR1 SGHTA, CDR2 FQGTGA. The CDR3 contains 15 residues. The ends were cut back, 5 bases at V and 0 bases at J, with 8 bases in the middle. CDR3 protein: CASSPTGSGANVLTF. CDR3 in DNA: TGTGCCAGCAGCCCCACAGGCTCTGGGGCCAACGTCCTGACTTTC.

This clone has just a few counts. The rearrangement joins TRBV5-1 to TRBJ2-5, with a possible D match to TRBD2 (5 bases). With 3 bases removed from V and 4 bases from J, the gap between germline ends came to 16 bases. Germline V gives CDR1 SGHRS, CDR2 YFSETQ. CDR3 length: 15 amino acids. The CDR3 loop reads CASSSMGAGGETQYF. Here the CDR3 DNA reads TGCGCCAGCAGCTCGATGGGCGCGGGCGGAGAGACCCAGTACTTC. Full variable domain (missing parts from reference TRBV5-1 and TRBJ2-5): KAGVTQTPRYLIKTRGQQVTLSCSPISGHRSVSWYQQTPGQGLQFLFEYFSETQRNKGNFPGRFSGRQFSNSRSEMNVSTLELGDSALYLCASSSMGAGGETQYFGPGTRLLVL.

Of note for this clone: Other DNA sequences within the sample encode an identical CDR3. The CDR3 here is CASSRLVPYEQYF. In nucleotides, the CDR3 is TGCGCCAGCAGCCGACTAGTCCCCTACGAGCAGTACTTC. The rearrangement joins TRBV5-1 to TRBJ2-7, with D possibly being TRBD2 (6 bases). Germline CDR1 is SGHRS and CDR2 is YFSETQ. CDR3 length: 13 amino acids. V was shortened by 4 bases and J by 2 bases, with 10 bases between the two germline ends. The full variable domain, completed using reference TRBV5-1 and TRBJ2-7, is KAGVTQTPRYLIKTRGQQVTLSCSPISGHRSVSWYQQTPGQGLQFLFEYFSETQRNKGNFPGRFSGRQFSNSRSEMNVSTLELGDSALYLCASSRLVPYEQYFGPGTRLTVT.

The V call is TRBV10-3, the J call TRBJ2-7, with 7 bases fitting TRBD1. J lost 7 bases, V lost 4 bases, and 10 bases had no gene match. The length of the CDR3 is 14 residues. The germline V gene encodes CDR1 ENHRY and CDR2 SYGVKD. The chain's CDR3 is CAISGEGALGEQYF. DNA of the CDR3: TGTGCCATCAGTGGCGAGGGGGCGTTGGGGGAGCAGTACTTC.

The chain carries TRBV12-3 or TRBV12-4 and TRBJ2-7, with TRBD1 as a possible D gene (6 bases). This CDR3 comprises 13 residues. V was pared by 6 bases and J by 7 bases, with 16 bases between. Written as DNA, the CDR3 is TGTGCCAGCAGCACAGGGTTAGTTCGGGAGCAGTACTTC. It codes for CASSTGLVREQYF.

The DNA for the CDR3 is TGTGCCAGCAGTGGAGGCAGATTCTACGAGCAGTACTTC. Its protein is CASSGGRFYEQYF. This rearrangement joins TRBV2 to TRBJ2-7; D is undetermined. V lost 4 bases and J 3 bases, leaving 10 bases between the germline ends. Germline assignment: CDR1 SNHLY and CDR2 FYNNEI. The CDR3 extends over 13 amino acids. Variable domain in full (rest from reference TRBV2 and TRBJ2-7): EPEVTQTPSHQVTQMGQEVILRCVPISNHLYFYWYRQILGQKVEFLVSFYNNEISEKSEIFDDQFSVERPDGSNFTLKIRSTKLEDSAMYFCASSGGRFYEQYFGPGTRLTVT.

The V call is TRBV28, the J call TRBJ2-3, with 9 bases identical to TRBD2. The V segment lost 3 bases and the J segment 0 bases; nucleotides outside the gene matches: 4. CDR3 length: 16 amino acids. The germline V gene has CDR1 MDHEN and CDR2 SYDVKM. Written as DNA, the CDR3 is TGTGCCAGCAGTTTTGGGCTAGCGGGAAGCACAGATACGCAGTATTTT. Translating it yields CASSFGLAGSTDTQYF.

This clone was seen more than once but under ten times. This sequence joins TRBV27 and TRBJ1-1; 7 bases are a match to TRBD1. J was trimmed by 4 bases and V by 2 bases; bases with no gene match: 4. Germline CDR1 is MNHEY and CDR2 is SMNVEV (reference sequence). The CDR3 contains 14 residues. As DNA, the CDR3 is TGTGCCAGCAGTTTAAAGGGGGCAGGCACTGAAGCTTTCTTT. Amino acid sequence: CASSLKGAGTEAFF.

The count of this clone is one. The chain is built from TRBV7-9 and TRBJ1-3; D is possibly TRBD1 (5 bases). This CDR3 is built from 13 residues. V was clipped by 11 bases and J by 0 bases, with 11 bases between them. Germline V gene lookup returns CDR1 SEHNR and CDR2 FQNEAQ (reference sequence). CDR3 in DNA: TGTGCCGCTGGACACTACTCTGGAAACACCATATATTTT. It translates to CAAGHYSGNTIYF. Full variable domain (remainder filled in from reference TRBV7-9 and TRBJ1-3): DTGVSQNPRHKITKRGQNVTFRCDPISEHNRLYWYRQTLGQGPEFLTYFQNEAQLEKSRLLSDRFSAERPKGSFSTLEIQRTEQGDSAMYLCAAGHYSGNTIYFGEGSWLTVV.

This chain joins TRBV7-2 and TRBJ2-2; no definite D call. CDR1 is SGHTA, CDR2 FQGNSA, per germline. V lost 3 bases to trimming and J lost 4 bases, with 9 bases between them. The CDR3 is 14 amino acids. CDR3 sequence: CASSFDGFTGELFF. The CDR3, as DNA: TGTGCCAGCAGCTTTGACGGGTTCACCGGGGAGCTGTTTTTT. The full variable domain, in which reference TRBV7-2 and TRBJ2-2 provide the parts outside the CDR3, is GAGVSQSPSNKVTEKGKDVELRCDPISGHTALYWYRQSLGQGLEFLIYFQGNSAPDKSGLPSDRFSAERTGGSVSTLTIQRTQQEDSAVYLCASSFDGFTGELFFGEGSRLTVL.

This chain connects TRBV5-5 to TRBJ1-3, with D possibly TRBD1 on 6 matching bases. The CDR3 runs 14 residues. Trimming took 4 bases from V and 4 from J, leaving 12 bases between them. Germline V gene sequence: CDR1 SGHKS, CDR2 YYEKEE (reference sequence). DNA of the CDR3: TGTGCCAGCAGCACACAGGGAAGGGGAAACACCATATATTTT. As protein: CASSTQGRGNTIYF. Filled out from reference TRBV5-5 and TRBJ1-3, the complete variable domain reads DAGVTQSPTHLIKTRGQQVTLRCSPISGHKSVSWYQQVLGQGPQFIFQYYEKEERGRGNFPDRFSARQFPNYSSELNVNALLLGDSALYLCASSTQGRGNTIYFGEGSWLTVV.

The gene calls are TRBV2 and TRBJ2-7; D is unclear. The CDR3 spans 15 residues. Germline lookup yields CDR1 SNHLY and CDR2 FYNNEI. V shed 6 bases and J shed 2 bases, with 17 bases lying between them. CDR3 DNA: TGTGCCAGCAGCCCGCGTAACCCCTCGACCTACGAGCAGTACTTC. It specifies CASSPRNPSTYEQYF.

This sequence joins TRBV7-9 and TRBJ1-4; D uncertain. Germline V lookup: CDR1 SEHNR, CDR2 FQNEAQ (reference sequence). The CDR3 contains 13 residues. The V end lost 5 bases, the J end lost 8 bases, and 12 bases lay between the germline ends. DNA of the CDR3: TGTGCCAGCAGCCCCCTAGAGGGCGAAAAACTGTTTTTT. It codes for CASSPLEGEKLFF.

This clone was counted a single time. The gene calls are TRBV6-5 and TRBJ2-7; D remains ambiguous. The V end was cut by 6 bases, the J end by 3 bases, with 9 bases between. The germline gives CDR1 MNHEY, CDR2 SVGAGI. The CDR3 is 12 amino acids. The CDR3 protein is CASRSQIYEQYF. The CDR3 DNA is TGTGCCAGCAGAAGTCAGATCTACGAGCAGTACTTC.

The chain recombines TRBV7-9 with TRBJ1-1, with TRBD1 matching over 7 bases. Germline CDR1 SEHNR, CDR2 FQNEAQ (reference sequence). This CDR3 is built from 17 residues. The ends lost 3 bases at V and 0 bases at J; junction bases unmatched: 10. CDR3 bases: TGTGCCAGCAGCTTGGGTTCTAGGACAGGAATGAACACTGAAGCTTTCTTT. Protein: CASSLGSRTGMNTEAFF.

Written as DNA, the CDR3 is TGTGCCAGCAGCCAAGATCTGTCCTACGAGCAGTACTTC. It translates to CASSQDLSYEQYF. The chain joins TRBV14 to TRBJ2-7, with D unresolved. Germline loops: CDR1 SGHDN, CDR2 FVKESK. The CDR3 is 13 residues long. V shed 0 bases and J shed 1 base, with 4 bases lying between them.

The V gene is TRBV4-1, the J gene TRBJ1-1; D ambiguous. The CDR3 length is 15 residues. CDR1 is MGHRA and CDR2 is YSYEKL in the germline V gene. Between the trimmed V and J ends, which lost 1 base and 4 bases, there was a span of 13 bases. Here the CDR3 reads CASSQGWSTPTEAFF. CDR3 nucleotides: TGCGCCAGCAGCCAAGGATGGAGCACACCCACTGAAGCTTTCTTT.

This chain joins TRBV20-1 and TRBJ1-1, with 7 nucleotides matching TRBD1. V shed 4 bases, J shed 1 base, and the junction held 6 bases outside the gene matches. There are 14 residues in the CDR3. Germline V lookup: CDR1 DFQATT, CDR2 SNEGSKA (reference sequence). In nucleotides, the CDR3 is TGCAGTGCTAATGACAGGGTACAGAACACTGAAGCTTTCTTT. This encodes CSANDRVQNTEAFF.

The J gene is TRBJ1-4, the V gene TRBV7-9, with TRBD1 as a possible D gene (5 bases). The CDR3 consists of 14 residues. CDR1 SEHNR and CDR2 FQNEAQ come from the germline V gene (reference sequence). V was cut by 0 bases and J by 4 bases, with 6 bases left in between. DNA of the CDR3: TGTGCCAGCAGCTTAGCCAGGGTTAATGAAAAACTGTTTTTT. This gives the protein CASSLARVNEKLFF.

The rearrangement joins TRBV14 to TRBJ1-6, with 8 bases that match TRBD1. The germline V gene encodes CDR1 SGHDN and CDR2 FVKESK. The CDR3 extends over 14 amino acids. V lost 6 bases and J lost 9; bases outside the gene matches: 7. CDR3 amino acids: CASSPDRGTSPLHF. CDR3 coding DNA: TGTGCCAGCAGTCCCGACAGGGGCACTTCACCCCTCCACTTT.

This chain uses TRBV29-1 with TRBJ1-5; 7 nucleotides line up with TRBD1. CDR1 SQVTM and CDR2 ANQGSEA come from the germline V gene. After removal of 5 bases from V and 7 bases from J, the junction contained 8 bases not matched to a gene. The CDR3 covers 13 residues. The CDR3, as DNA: TGCAGCGTTCTCGAGGGGGCCGGGCAGCCCCAGCATTTT. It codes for CSVLEGAGQPQHF.

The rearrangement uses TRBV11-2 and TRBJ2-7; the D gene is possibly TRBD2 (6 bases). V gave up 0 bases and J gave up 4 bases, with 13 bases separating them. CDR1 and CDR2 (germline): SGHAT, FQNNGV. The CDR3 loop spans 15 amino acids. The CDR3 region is CASSLDLTSRYEQYF. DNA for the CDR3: TGTGCCAGCAGCTTAGATTTAACTAGCCGTTACGAGCAGTACTTC.

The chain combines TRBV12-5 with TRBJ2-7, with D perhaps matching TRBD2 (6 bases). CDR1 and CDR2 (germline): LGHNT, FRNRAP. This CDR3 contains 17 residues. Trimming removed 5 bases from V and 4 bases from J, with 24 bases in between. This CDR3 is CASGPPMRLGSSYEQYF. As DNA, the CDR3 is TGTGCTAGTGGTCCCCCCATGAGACTAGGGAGTTCTTACGAGCAGTACTTC.

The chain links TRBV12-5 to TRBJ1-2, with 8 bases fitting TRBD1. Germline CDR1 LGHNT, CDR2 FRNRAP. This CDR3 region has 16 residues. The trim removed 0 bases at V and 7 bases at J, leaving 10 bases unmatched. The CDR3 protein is CASGLVLGTGPFGYTF. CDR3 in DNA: TGTGCTAGTGGTTTGGTACTAGGGACAGGTCCTTTTGGCTACACCTTC.

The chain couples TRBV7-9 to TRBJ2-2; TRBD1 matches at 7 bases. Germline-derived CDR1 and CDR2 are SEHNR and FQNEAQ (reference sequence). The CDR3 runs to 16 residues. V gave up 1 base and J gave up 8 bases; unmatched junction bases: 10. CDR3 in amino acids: CASSLGDSPIPGELFF. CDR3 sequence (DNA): TGTGCCAGCAGCTTAGGGGACAGTCCTATTCCAGGGGAGCTGTTTTTT. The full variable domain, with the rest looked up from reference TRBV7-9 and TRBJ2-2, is DTGVSQNPRHKITKRGQNVTFRCDPISEHNRLYWYRQTLGQGPEFLTYFQNEAQLEKSRLLSDRFSAERPKGSFSTLEIQRTEQGDSAMYLCASSLGDSPIPGELFFGEGSRLTVL.

The CDR3 reads CASSQSQTYEQYF. Here the CDR3 DNA reads TGTGCCAGCAGCCAATCTCAGACCTACGAGCAGTACTTC. The rearrangement links TRBV16 to TRBJ2-7; D is unclear. The V end lost 0 bases, the J end lost 2 bases, and 5 bases lay between the germline ends. This CDR3 has 13 residues. Germline-derived CDR1 and CDR2 are KGHSY and FQNENV.

For the CDR3, the DNA is TGTGCCAGCAGCTTAACCGGGACAGGGGGTGGGAATGAGCAGTTCTTC. Its protein product is CASSLTGTGGGNEQFF. The V gene is TRBV28, the J gene TRBJ2-1, with 11 bases identical to TRBD1. The V segment lost 6 bases and the J segment 7 bases; nucleotides outside the gene matches: 11. Germline assignment: CDR1 MDHEN and CDR2 SYDVKM. The CDR3 has 16 residues.